The next 7 T cell receptor beta chains were all read from a single sample in a study of cytomegalovirus exposure and HLA in healthy donors. PCR used 60 Vbeta primers and 13 Jbeta primers. The data were produced by immunoSEQ multiplex PCR, yet TCRdb's version contains in-frame clones alone and is incomplete. The sample lists approximately 100,000 clones, 77% seen once, with over 9.5% in the top ten. The sequencing input was PBMCs. These receptors all stem from a man aged 35 to 55 in good health and CMV-seropositive.

This chain uses TRBV27 with TRBJ2-5, with 8 bases fitting TRBD2. The CDR3 covers 17 residues. J was trimmed by 1 base and V by 1 base; bases with no gene match: 8. Germline values: CDR1 MNHEY, CDR2 SMNVEV (reference sequence). This CDR3 is CASSLWFNGGAQETQYF. The DNA of the CDR3 is TGTGCCAGCAGTTTATGGTTCAACGGGGGGGCCCAAGAGACCCAGTACTTC.

This chain connects TRBV14 to TRBJ1-1, with 9 bases lining up with TRBD1. Germline CDR1 reads SGHDN; CDR2 reads FVKESK. This CDR3 spans 14 amino acids. V trimming: 4 bases; J trimming: 2 bases; junction bases outside the gene matches: 2. The DNA of the CDR3 is TGTGCCAGCAGCCGGACAGGGGCTAACACTGAAGCTTTCTTT. This sequence encodes CASSRTGANTEAFF.

The rearrangement links TRBV9 to TRBJ1-1, with D uncertain. Between the trimmed V and J ends, which lost 0 bases and 2 bases, there was a span of 11 bases. Germline-derived CDR1 and CDR2 are SGDLS and YYNGEE. The CDR3 runs 15 residues. In nucleotides, the CDR3 is TGTGCCAGCAGCGTAGCCAATACAGTAAACACTGAAGCTTTCTTT. Translating it yields CASSVANTVNTEAFF.

Worth noting for this clone: The junction differs from germline at one of its ends, possibly a read error. This chain connects TRBV7-7 to TRBJ2-2, with 12 bases aligning to TRBD2. This CDR3 has 16 amino acids. Germline V gene sequence: CDR1 SSHAT, CDR2 FNYEAQ (reference sequence). CDR3 sequence (DNA): TGTGCTAGCAGCACGGGACTAGCGGGCGACACCGGGGAGCTGTTTTTT. Protein product: CASSTGLAGDTGELFF.

This CDR3 reads CASSSEPNGSPLHF. Here the CDR3 DNA reads TGTGCCAGCAGCTCCGAGCCCAATGGTTCACCCCTCCACTTT. The chain has TRBV11-2 and TRBJ1-6; D not certain. V lost 4 bases and J lost 9, with 13 bases in between. The length of the CDR3 is 14 residues. Germline CDR1 reads SGHAT; CDR2 reads FQNNGV.

The chain uses TRBV5-1 and TRBJ2-1; D is ambiguous. CDR1 SGHRS and CDR2 YFSETQ come from the germline V gene. V lost 1 base to trimming and J lost 6 bases, with 8 bases between them. The CDR3 extends over 13 amino acids. CDR3 coding DNA: TGCGCCAGCAGCTTGTTCACAAGCAATGAGCAGTTCTTC. Translating it yields CASSLFTSNEQFF.

Notes on this clone: The sample contains more than one DNA sequence encoding this CDR3. This chain joins TRBV4-3 and TRBJ2-2; D remains unclear. CDR1 and CDR2 from the germline V gene are LGHNA and YSLEER. The CDR3 contains 13 residues. Trimming took 3 bases from V and 2 from J, leaving 4 bases between them. The CDR3 region has the DNA TGCGCCAGCAGCCAGAGCAACACCGGGGAGCTGTTTTTT. This encodes CASSQSNTGELFF.